A single sample gave rise to the 15 T cell receptor beta chains below, sequenced in a study of blood T cell repertoires in COVID-19 (dated by TCRdb to 2020 to 2021). Libraries were built with the immunoSEQ multiplex PCR assay. In TCRdb, the immuneACCESS table is reduced to in-frame sequences with V and J assigned. These tables do not hold every clone; where another copy was compared, an unresolved V gene accounts for under half, and the others remain unexplained. This sample gives under 150,000 clones in total; 80% to 90% of them show up just once. Clones ranked in the top ten supply approximately 8% of the sample. Sequencing used peripheral blood. Source of these receptors: a woman aged 60 to 75 with COVID-19, enrolled during active disease.

V and J are TRBV9 and TRBJ2-3, with 7 bases matching TRBD1. V was clipped by 2 bases and J by 0 bases; unmatched bases: 3. The CDR3 sequence is 15 residues long. CDR1 and CDR2 (germline): SGDLS, YYNGEE. The CDR3 is CASSVTGASTDTQYF. The CDR3 DNA is TGTGCCAGCAGCGTCACAGGGGCTAGCACAGATACGCAGTATTTT.

The gene calls are TRBV2 and TRBJ2-5, with 8 nucleotides matching TRBD2. V was clipped by 9 bases and J by 2 bases; unmatched bases: 5. Germline values: CDR1 SNHLY, CDR2 FYNNEI. The CDR3 sequence is 13 residues long. In nucleotides, the CDR3 is TGTGCCAGTTCACGGGGGGGTCAAGAGACCCAGTACTTC. This sequence encodes CASSRGGQETQYF.

This clone was detected a few times. The genes are TRBV29-1 and TRBJ1-2; a weak D match, TRBD1 (6 bases). This CDR3 contains 15 residues. Trimming stripped 3 bases from V and 5 bases from J, with 19 bases between. CDR1 is SQVTM and CDR2 is ANQGSEA in the germline V gene. This CDR3 is CSVERGASLGYGYTF. In nucleotides, the CDR3 is TGCAGCGTTGAGCGGGGGGCTTCCCTCGGATATGGCTACACCTTC.

The chain carries TRBV5-4 and TRBJ1-2; a weak D match, TRBD1 (5 bases). In germline, CDR1 is SGHNT, CDR2 YYREEE (reference sequence). CDR3 length: 16 amino acids. V was pared by 4 bases and J by 5 bases, with 21 bases between. CDR3 bases: TGTGCCAGCAGCCACCCTACGGCGCAGGGTTTATATGGCTACACCTTC. Translating it yields CASSHPTAQGLYGYTF.

The chain couples TRBV3-1 (or the pseudogene TRBV3-2) to TRBJ1-1; D may be TRBD1 (6 bases). V shed 0 bases and J shed 4 bases, with 9 bases lying between them. There are 14 residues in the CDR3. Germline V gives CDR1 LGHDT, CDR2 YNNKEL (reference sequence). CDR3: CASSQDPTGTEAFF. CDR3 nucleotide sequence: TGTGCCAGCAGCCAAGACCCGACAGGCACTGAAGCTTTCTTT.

The chain carries TRBV6-1 and TRBJ2-1, with D possibly matching TRBD1 (6 bases). The V end was cut by 1 base, the J end by 9 bases, with 13 bases between. The CDR3 spans 14 residues. Germline V gene lookup returns CDR1 MNHNS and CDR2 SASEGT. CDR3 residues: CASSEVPGESEQFF. DNA for the CDR3: TGTGCCAGCAGTGAAGTGCCAGGGGAGAGTGAGCAGTTCTTC.

The V call is TRBV2, the J call TRBJ1-5; weak D call: TRBD1 (6 bases). The CDR3 contains 15 residues. Germline V gene lookup returns CDR1 SNHLY and CDR2 FYNNEI. Between the trimmed V and J ends, which lost 7 bases and 1 base, there was a span of 14 bases. The CDR3 here is CASKGEIFSNQPQHF. In DNA, the CDR3 is TGTGCCAGCAAGGGGGAGATTTTCAGCAATCAGCCCCAGCATTTT.

This clone has more than one count but fewer than ten. The J gene is TRBJ2-2, the V gene TRBV9; TRBD2 is a possible D gene (5 bases). V lost 8 bases and J lost 4, with 15 bases in between. Germline lookup yields CDR1 SGDLS and CDR2 YYNGEE. The CDR3 length is 14 residues. The CDR3 DNA reads as TGTGCCAGTGGTGCGGGTAGGGTCACCGGGGAGCTGTTTTTT. Translation: CASGAGRVTGELFF. Using reference TRBV9 and TRBJ2-2 for the parts outside the CDR3, the full variable domain is DSGVTQTPKHLITATGQRVTLRCSPRSGDLSVYWYQQSLDQGLQFLIQYYNGEERAKGNILERFSAQQFPDLHSELNLSSLELGDSALYFCASGAGRVTGELFFGEGSRLTVL.

This clone was seen only once. This rearrangement joins TRBV5-6 to TRBJ2-5, with D possibly matching TRBD2 (6 bases). Germline CDR1 reads SGHDT; CDR2 reads YYEEEE. V dropped 0 bases and J dropped 5 bases, with 11 bases sitting between them. This CDR3 is built from 14 residues. CDR3 nucleotides: TGTGCCAGCAGCTTGGGGCGGGGTAGCGAGACCCAGTACTTC. This sequence encodes CASSLGRGSETQYF.

The chain recombines TRBV2 with TRBJ2-1; tentatively, D is TRBD2 (6 bases). The V gene lost 5 bases and the J gene lost 13 bases, with 21 bases spanning the gap. This CDR3 has 14 residues. Germline CDR1 is SNHLY and CDR2 is FYNNEI. Here the CDR3 reads CASSPLPTGVEQFF. The CDR3 DNA is TGTGCCAGCAGTCCACTACCGACGGGGGTGGAACAGTTCTTC.

The chain links TRBV5-5 to TRBJ2-1; D gene unclear. CDR3 length: 12 amino acids. The germline gives CDR1 SGHKS, CDR2 YYEKEE (reference sequence). The V end was cut by 0 bases, the J end by 8 bases, with 6 bases between. The CDR3 region has the DNA TGTGCCAGCAGCTTGGGGTACTATGAGCAGTTCTTC. Encoded protein: CASSLGYYEQFF.

The J gene is TRBJ1-2, the V gene TRBV12-3 or TRBV12-4; tentative D call: TRBD1 (6 bases). Trimming removed 6 bases from V and 8 bases from J, with 16 bases in between. CDR3 length: 13 residues. The CDR3 loop is CASSNGGLGGYTF. The DNA of the CDR3 is TGTGCCAGCAGCAACGGGGGGCTCGGAGGCTACACCTTC.

This chain joins TRBV19 and TRBJ2-2; D might be TRBD2 (7 bases). This CDR3 has 16 residues. The germline V gene has CDR1 LNHDA and CDR2 SQIVND (reference sequence). V lost 0 bases and J lost 2, with 10 bases in between. The CDR3 protein is CASSIEGGGNTGELFF. The CDR3 DNA is TGTGCCAGTAGTATAGAGGGAGGGGGAAACACCGGGGAGCTGTTTTTT.

The CDR3 protein is CASSQDLGGNTEAFF. CDR3 in DNA: TGTGCCAGCAGCCAAGACTTAGGGGGGAACACTGAAGCTTTCTTT. The rearrangement links TRBV3-1 (or the pseudogene TRBV3-2) to TRBJ1-1; tentatively, D is TRBD1 (6 bases). The CDR3 is 15 residues long. The germline gives CDR1 LGHDT, CDR2 YNNKEL (reference sequence). The V and J ends lost 0 bases and 1 base respectively, with 9 bases between them.

This clone showed up just once. The V and J genes are TRBV10-3 and TRBJ1-5; 9 positions match TRBD1. Looked up from germline, CDR1 is ENHRY and CDR2 is SYGVKD. The CDR3 extends over 15 amino acids. J gave up 2 bases and V 4 bases, and 3 bases lay outside the gene matches. CDR3 DNA: TGTGCCATCAGTGTACAGGGGGCAGGCAATCAGCCCCAGCATTTT. It is translated as CAISVQGAGNQPQHF.